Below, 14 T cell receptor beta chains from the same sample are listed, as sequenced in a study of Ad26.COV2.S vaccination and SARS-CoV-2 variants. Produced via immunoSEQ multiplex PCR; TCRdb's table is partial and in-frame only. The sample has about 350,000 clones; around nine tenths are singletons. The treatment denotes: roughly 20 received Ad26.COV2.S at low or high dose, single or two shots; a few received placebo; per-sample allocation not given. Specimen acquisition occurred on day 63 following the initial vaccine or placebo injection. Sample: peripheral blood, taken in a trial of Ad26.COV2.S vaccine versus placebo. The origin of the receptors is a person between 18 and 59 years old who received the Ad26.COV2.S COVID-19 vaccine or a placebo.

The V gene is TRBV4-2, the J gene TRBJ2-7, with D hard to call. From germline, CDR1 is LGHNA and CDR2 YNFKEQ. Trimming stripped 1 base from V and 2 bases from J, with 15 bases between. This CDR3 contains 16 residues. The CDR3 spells CASSQVGSILTYEQYF. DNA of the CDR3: TGTGCCAGCAGCCAAGTTGGATCTATCCTGACCTACGAGCAGTACTTC.

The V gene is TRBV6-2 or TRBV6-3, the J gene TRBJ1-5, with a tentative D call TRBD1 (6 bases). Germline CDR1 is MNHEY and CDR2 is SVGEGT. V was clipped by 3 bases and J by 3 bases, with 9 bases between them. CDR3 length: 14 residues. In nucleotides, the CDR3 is TGTGCCAGCAGTTATCGACAGGTCAATCAGCCCCAGCATTTT. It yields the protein CASSYRQVNQPQHF.

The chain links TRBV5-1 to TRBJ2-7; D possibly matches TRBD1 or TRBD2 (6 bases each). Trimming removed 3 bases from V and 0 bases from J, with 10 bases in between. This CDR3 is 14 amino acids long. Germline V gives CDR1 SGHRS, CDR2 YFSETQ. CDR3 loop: CASSSGDNSYEQYF. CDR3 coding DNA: TGCGCCAGCAGCTCGGGGGACAACTCCTACGAGCAGTACTTC.

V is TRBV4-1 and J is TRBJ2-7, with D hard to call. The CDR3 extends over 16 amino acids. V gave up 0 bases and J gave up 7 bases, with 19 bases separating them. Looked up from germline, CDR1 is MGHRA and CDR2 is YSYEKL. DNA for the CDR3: TGCGCCAGCAGCCAAGATTCCCAACTTGGACCTCCTGAGCAGTACTTC. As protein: CASSQDSQLGPPEQYF.

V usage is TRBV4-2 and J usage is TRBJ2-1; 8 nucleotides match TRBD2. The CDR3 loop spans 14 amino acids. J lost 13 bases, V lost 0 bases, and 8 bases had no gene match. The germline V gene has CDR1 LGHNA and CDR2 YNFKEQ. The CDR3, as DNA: TGTGCCAGCAGCCAAGACTGGTTGACTAGCGATCAGTTCTTC. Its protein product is CASSQDWLTSDQFF.

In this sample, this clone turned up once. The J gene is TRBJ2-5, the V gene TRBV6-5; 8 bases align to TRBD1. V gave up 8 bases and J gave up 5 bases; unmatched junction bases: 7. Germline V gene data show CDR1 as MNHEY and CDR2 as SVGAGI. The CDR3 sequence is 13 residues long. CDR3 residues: CASRGQGHETQYF. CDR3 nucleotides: TGTGCCAGCCGCGGACAGGGCCATGAGACCCAGTACTTC.

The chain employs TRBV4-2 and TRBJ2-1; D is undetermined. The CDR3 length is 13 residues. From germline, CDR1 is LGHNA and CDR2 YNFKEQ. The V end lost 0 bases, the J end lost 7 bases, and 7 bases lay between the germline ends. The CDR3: CASSQESRNEQFF. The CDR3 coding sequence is TGTGCCAGCAGCCAAGAAAGCAGGAATGAGCAGTTCTTC.

The CDR3 DNA reads as TGTGCCAGCAGCCAATTGCTGTCCGGGGAGCTGTTTTTT. Translated: CASSQLLSGELFF. J is TRBJ2-2 and V is TRBV3-1 (or the pseudogene TRBV3-2); D ambiguous. Per the germline V gene, CDR1 is LGHDT and CDR2 is YNNKEL (reference sequence). The CDR3 totals 13 residues. V was cut by 2 bases and J by 6 bases, with 7 bases left in between.

The CDR3 reads CASSERRGGNEQFF. Written as DNA, the CDR3 is TGTGCCAGCAGTGAGAGGCGGGGAGGGAATGAGCAGTTCTTC. This chain links TRBV2 with TRBJ2-1; TRBD2 agrees at 7 bases. The trim removed 3 bases at V and 7 bases at J, leaving 6 bases unmatched. CDR3 length: 14 residues. Germline assignment: CDR1 SNHLY and CDR2 FYNNEI.

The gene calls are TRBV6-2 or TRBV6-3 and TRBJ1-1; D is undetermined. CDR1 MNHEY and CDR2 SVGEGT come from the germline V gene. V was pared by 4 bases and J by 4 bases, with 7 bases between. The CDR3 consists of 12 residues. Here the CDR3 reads CASSLAGTEAFF. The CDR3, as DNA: TGTGCCAGCAGTTTAGCGGGCACTGAAGCTTTCTTT.

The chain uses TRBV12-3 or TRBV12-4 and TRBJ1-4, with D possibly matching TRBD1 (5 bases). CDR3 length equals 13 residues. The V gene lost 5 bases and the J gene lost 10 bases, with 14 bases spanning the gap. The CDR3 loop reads CASSPLEGSKLFF. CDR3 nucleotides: TGTGCCAGCAGTCCTCTCGAGGGGTCAAAACTGTTTTTT.

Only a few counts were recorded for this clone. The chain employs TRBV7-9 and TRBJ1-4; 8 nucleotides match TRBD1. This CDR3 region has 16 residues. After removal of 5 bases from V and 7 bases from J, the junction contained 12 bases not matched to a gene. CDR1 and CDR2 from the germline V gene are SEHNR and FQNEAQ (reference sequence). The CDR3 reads CASSAKGQGASEKLFF. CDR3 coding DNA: TGTGCCAGCAGCGCTAAGGGGCAGGGGGCTTCTGAAAAACTGTTTTTT.

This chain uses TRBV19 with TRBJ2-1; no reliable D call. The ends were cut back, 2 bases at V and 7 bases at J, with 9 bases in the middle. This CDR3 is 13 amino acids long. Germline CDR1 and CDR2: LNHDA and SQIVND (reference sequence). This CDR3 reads CASSIQVVNEQFF. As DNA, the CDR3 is TGTGCCAGTAGTATACAGGTTGTGAATGAGCAGTTCTTC.

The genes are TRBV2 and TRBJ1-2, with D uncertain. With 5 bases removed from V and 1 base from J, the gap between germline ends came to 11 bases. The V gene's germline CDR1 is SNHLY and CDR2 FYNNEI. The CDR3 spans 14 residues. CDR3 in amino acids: CASSLGRLNYGYTF. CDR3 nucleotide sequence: TGTGCCAGCAGTCTCGGACGGCTTAACTATGGCTACACCTTC.